This T cell receptor (beta chain) emerged from a study of CD8 T cells in Susac syndrome. RNA totalling roughly 0.45 to 1 ug underwent reverse transcription with random hexamers. A multiplex approach, immunoSEQ multiplex PCR, amplified TCR beta CDR3 across 54 Vbeta and 13 Jbeta. TCRdb passed the immunoSEQ multiplex PCR reads through MiXCR, listing each CDR3 protein once. The sample contains about 430,000 distinct CDR3 sequences, roughly 85% of which appear only once. As concerns this clonotype: What it binds is unknown.

Trimming left V 4 bases short and J 0 bases short, with 22 bases between. Germline values: CDR1 LNHDA, CDR2 SQIVND (reference sequence). The CDR3 loop spans 19 amino acids. The multiple sclerosis control group consisted of treatment-naive patients whose relapsing-remitting disease, which was either stable or active, fulfilled revised McDonald criteria. Negative isolation yielded CD4+ and CD8+ T cells, and FACS enriched TEMRA cells. Study results and caveats: As acknowledged by the study, its TCR sequencing and HLA analysis included a relatively small number of individuals.

The sequenced sample consisted of CD8+ T cells from PBMCs. This chain uses TRBV19 with TRBJ1-3; D may be TRBD1 (6 bases). The origin of this receptor is a human donor with multiple sclerosis. Written as DNA, the CDR3 is TGTGCCAGTAGTACCACTCAACCGGGACACCAGAGCTCTGGAAACACCATATATTTT. This codes for CASSTTQPGHQSSGNTIYF.